The clone carrying this TCR beta chain was observed a handful of times. What it recognizes is unknown. The CDR3 covers 15 residues. CDR1 is SGDLS and CDR2 is YYNGEE in the germline V gene. Trimming shortened V by 0 bases and J by 2 bases, and 11 bases separated the two germline ends. These data come from a study of OX40 agonist ivuxolimab in advanced cancers. Findings and limits, study-wide: CD8+ T cells averaged more expanded clones than CD4+.

TCRdb's table, derived via immunoSEQ multiplex PCR, lists solely in-frame clones and lacks some. The profile shows fewer than 90,000 clones, about 91% of them singletons. Here the sequenced sample was CD4+ or CD8+ T cells sorted from blood, taken in a trial of the OX40 agonist ivuxolimab. The receptor's source is an adult with an advanced solid tumor such as melanoma, head and neck, liver or kidney cancer. The chain employs TRBV9 and TRBJ1-2; no firm D call. CDR3 nucleotide sequence: TGTGCCAGCAGCGTAGGGCGGGCCGGGAACTATGGCTACACCTTC. Residues: CASSVGRAGNYGYTF.